This paragraph reports one TCR beta chain. Its antigen target is currently unknown. Base qualities were left out, and no much larger clone turns up one base away. Separate from the roughly 700-subject first cohort, the validation cohort of about 110 subjects was the group to which the donors belonged. This entry belongs to a study of cytomegalovirus exposure and HLA in healthy donors (dated by TCRdb to about 2017). In the study overall: According to a later analysis, one platform produced both the 100 to 150 validation repertoires and the 670 or so repertoires of the first cohort. The study aimed to test whether signatures of past pathogen exposure could be identified by cataloging public T cell receptors. Along with the approximately 650-subject first cohort, a separate validation cohort of over a hundred different subjects was used. To predict cytomegalovirus infection status, the study combined high-throughput TCR immunosequencing, statistical association of individual TCRs with disease status, and machine learning. General conclusions and limits of the study: In a later analysis, TCRs clustered in the first cohort were found to also tend to co-occur in the roughly 110 validation repertoires, with around 94% of cluster scores above 0. The classifier was reported to diagnose cytomegalovirus status with high specificity and sensitivity in both the original and validation cohorts. All 120 or so repertoires were used to score co-occurrence in the validation cohort in a later analysis, because that analysis had no HLA typing for the cohort. The authors suggested that the approach could potentially be generalized to other disease states and immunological phenotypes. In vitro tests confirmed that a few of the cytomegalovirus-associated TCR beta chains recognize cytomegalovirus antigens. A total of about 150 TCR beta chains were listed by the study as associated with cytomegalovirus. Most TCR sequences were seen in very few donors, while some public TCRs were found in many individuals.

Library creation used the immunoSEQ multiplex PCR assay. In the authors' own workflow: A statistical classification framework was developed to diagnose cytomegalovirus status using the catalog of TCR beta chain sequences. TCRdb's version of the immuneACCESS table is confined to in-frame rearrangements and falls short of the full clone set. An unresolved V gene accounts for under half of the shortfall where checked; the remainder is of unknown origin. From that table come the V and J calls and clone size; the DNA was used to work out D and trimming. Counted in this sample were about 240,000 clones; more than 75% of them appeared once. About 2.5% of the sample is held by the ten biggest clonotypes. The germline V gene specifies MDHEN as CDR1 and SYDVKM as CDR2. The CDR3 sequence holds 15 residues, the cysteine and phenylalanine included. The entry retains the CDR3 DNA only, 45 bases that are in frame from base 1. From V the trimming removes 1 base and from J it removes 3 bases, while the gene matches leave 3 bases of the junction unaccounted for.

The rearranged segments are TRBV28 and TRBJ2-7; 10 bases in the middle match TRBD1. The clonotype was recovered from a man aged 18 to 30 in good health and CMV-seronegative. The sample comprised PBMCs. The DNA sequence is given as TGTGCCAGCAGTTTATCTCGGACAGGGGGCTACGAGCAGTACTTC. Its translation reads: CASSLSRTGGYEQYF.